The entry below gives a single T cell receptor (beta chain) sequence along with its context. The antigen remains unidentified. The data originate from a study of cytomegalovirus exposure and HLA in healthy donors. Study information: Most genotyped donors, over 70% of roughly 400, had Caucasian-associated genetic ancestry.

Primers for the PCR totalled 60 Vbeta and 13 Jbeta. Here immunoSEQ multiplex PCR was the method, and the copy in TCRdb shows in-frame clones only, minus some. The sample yields about 160,000 clones, approximately 78% seen once. Findings of the study overall: A list of approximately 160 TCR beta chains associated with cytomegalovirus was given. Cytomegalovirus status was reportedly diagnosed by the classifier with high specificity and sensitivity.

The source of this sequence is a woman aged 25 to 39 in good health and CMV-seropositive. Source material: PBMCs.

DNA for the CDR3: TGTGCCAGCACCATGGGGCAGGGGGCGAGAGTTTGGGGCTACACCTTC. Protein product: CASTMGQGARVWGYTF. The chain joins TRBV5-6 to TRBJ1-2; 8 bases align to TRBD1. This CDR3 region has 16 residues. Germline CDR1 SGHDT, CDR2 YYEEEE. J lost 8 bases, V lost 6 bases, and 18 bases had no gene match.